Below, one T cell receptor beta chain is given with its context. These data come from a study of cytomegalovirus exposure and HLA in healthy donors. The V end was cut by 5 bases, the J end by 7 bases, with 20 bases between. Germline values: CDR1 LNHDA, CDR2 SQIVND (reference sequence). The CDR3 consists of 16 residues. The PCR had 60 Vbeta and 13 Jbeta primers. Here immunoSEQ multiplex PCR was the method, and the copy in TCRdb shows in-frame clones only, minus some. The sample has under 150,000 clones, about 80% seen once. The sequenced sample consisted of PBMCs. The receptor comes from a male donor in good health and CMV-seronegative. V usage is TRBV19 and J usage is TRBJ2-2, with D tentatively TRBD1 (6 bases). The CDR3 coding sequence is TGTGCCAGTAGTGCCTTACGAACAGGGTCGGACGGGGAGCTGTTTTTT. As protein: CASSALRTGSDGELFF.